A selection of T cell receptor beta chains follows, all from one sample in a study of T cell responses to AZD1222 COVID-19 vaccine. Assay: immunoSEQ multiplex PCR; the TCRdb copy retains only in-frame clones and omits some. The table records around 140,000 clones, around nine tenths of them present only once. The starting material was peripheral blood, obtained on day 0 of AZD1222 vaccination. These receptors came from an adult in good health. CDR3s include the opening cysteine and the closing phenylalanine or tryptophan. D genes are given only for firm matches. Size is stated for part of the rows, as once, few or many counts, or as a class when the clone is expanded.

clone_size j_call v_call d_call cdr3_aa cdr3_nt
. TRBJ2-1 TRBV24-1 . CATSDFGQGMNNEQFF TGTGCCACCAGTGATTTTGGGCAGGGGATGAACAATGAGCAGTTCTTC
. TRBJ1-1 TRBV28 . CASSLSRNTEAFF TGTGCCAGCAGTTTGAGTCGCAACACTGAAGCTTTCTTT
. TRBJ1-2 TRBV11-2 . CASSHQTVSYGYTF TGTGCCAGCAGTCATCAGACAGTTTCCTATGGCTACACCTTC
. TRBJ2-7 TRBV5-6 . CASSLGATNIVSYEQYF TGTGCCAGCAGCTTGGGAGCAACGAATATCGTCTCCTACGAGCAGTACTTC
. TRBJ1-5 TRBV3-1/TRBV3-2 . CASSLGTVDQPQHF TGTGCCAGCAGCCTCGGGACGGTCGATCAGCCCCAGCATTTT
. TRBJ2-1 TRBV28 . CASSSPGTIPNNEQFF TGTGCCAGCAGTTCTCCGGGAACGATCCCTAACAATGAGCAGTTCTTC
. TRBJ2-1 TRBV5-6 TRBD1 CASSHGTGLIYNEQFF TGTGCCAGCAGCCACGGGACAGGGTTGATATACAATGAGCAGTTCTTC
. TRBJ2-7 TRBV7-2 TRBD2 CASSFSGGSSYEQYF TGTGCCAGCAGCTTTAGCGGGGGGAGCTCCTACGAGCAGTACTTC
. TRBJ2-7 TRBV5-1 . CASRRETPYEQYF TGCGCCAGCAGACGGGAGACCCCCTACGAGCAGTACTTC
. TRBJ2-7 TRBV10-1 TRBD1 CASSRQGAYEQYF TGCGCCAGCAGCAGACAGGGCGCCTACGAGCAGTACTTC
. TRBJ2-7 TRBV5-1 TRBD1 CASSLRVAGQGSHEQYF TGCGCCAGCAGCTTGAGGGTCGCTGGACAGGGTTCCCACGAGCAGTACTTC
. TRBJ1-2 TRBV27 . CASSLSENYGYTF TGTGCCAGCAGTTTATCTGAGAACTATGGCTACACCTTC
. TRBJ2-1 TRBV5-1 . CASSLWEDTKDEQFF TGCGCCAGCAGCTTGTGGGAGGACACCAAGGATGAGCAGTTCTTC
. TRBJ1-1 TRBV6-5 TRBD1 CASSNTGAVNTEAFF TGTGCCAGCAGTAACACAGGGGCCGTGAACACTGAAGCTTTCTTT
. TRBJ1-2 TRBV29-1 TRBD1 CSVEFPGQPEIYGYTF TGCAGCGTTGAATTCCCGGGACAGCCCGAGATCTATGGCTACACCTTC
. TRBJ2-5 TRBV5-1 . CASSWQAIETQYF TGCGCCAGCAGCTGGCAGGCAATAGAGACCCAGTACTTC
. TRBJ2-2 TRBV27 . CASSLMEGMNTGELFF TGTGCCAGCAGTTTAATGGAGGGGATGAACACCGGGGAGCTGTTTTTT
. TRBJ2-7 TRBV7-6 . CASSLAWPASGEQYF TGTGCCAGCAGCTTAGCTTGGCCGGCGAGTGGCGAGCAGTACTTC
. TRBJ1-2 TRBV5-5 . CASSLASTDYGYTF TGTGCCAGCAGCCTTGCTTCGACCGACTATGGCTACACCTTC
once TRBJ1-1 TRBV3-1/TRBV3-2 TRBD1 CASSLTRTGSGAFF TGTGCCAGCAGCCTAACCCGGACAGGGTCGGGAGCTTTCTTT
. TRBJ1-4 TRBV7-6 TRBD1 CASSSGTGRNEKLFF TGTGCCAGCAGTTCCGGGACAGGGCGTAATGAAAAACTGTTTTTT
. TRBJ2-1 TRBV19 TRBD2 CASDNIAGGYNEQFF TGTGCCAGTGATAATATAGCGGGGGGGTACAATGAGCAGTTCTTC
. TRBJ2-5 TRBV5-1 TRBD1 CASSPDQTGPYGTQYF TGCGCCAGCAGCCCGGACCAGACAGGGCCGTATGGGACCCAGTACTTC
. TRBJ2-3 TRBV6-5 TRBD1 CASSPGQGTDTQYF TGTGCCAGCAGTCCGGGACAGGGTACAGATACGCAGTATTTT
. TRBJ2-1 TRBV19 . CASSIVIYNEQFF TGTGCCAGTAGTATAGTTATTTACAATGAGCAGTTCTTC
. TRBJ2-1 TRBV6-5 TRBD1 CASSYSMGQAYNEQFF TGTGCCAGCAGTTACTCGATGGGACAGGCTTACAATGAGCAGTTCTTC
. TRBJ1-6 TRBV15 TRBD1 CATSRGDRDFSPLHF TGTGCCACCAGCAGAGGGGACAGGGATTTCTCACCCCTCCACTTT
. TRBJ2-5 TRBV21-1 . CASSKARFRTKETQYF TGTGCCAGCAGCAAAGCGCGGTTCAGAACAAAAGAGACCCAGTACTTC
. TRBJ2-5 TRBV5-1 . CASSLRQGGETQYF TGCGCCAGCAGCTTGCGGCAGGGCGGGGAGACCCAGTACTTC
. TRBJ1-5 TRBV4-1 . CASSFNRDGGQPQHF TGCGCCAGCAGTTTTAATCGGGATGGAGGGCAGCCCCAGCATTTT
once TRBJ2-2 TRBV14 . CASSQPTPRSTGELFF TGTGCCAGCAGCCAACCCACTCCTAGAAGCACCGGGGAGCTGTTTTTT
once TRBJ2-5 TRBV18 TRBD1 CASSPRTGGEETQYF TGTGCCAGCTCACCACGGACAGGGGGGGAAGAGACCCAGTACTTC
once TRBJ1-2 TRBV7-9 TRBD1 CASSTSGGGYTF TGTGCCAGCAGCACCTCAGGGGGCGGCTACACCTTC
. TRBJ2-7 TRBV5-1 . CASSLGGGYEQYF TGCGCCAGCAGCTTAGGTGGGGGCTACGAGCAGTACTTC
. TRBJ2-7 TRBV5-1 TRBD2 CASSFSGRAYEQYF TGCGCCAGCAGCTTTAGCGGGAGGGCGTACGAGCAGTACTTC
. TRBJ2-7 TRBV28 . CASTRTVSYEQYF TGTGCCAGCACCCGGACAGTCTCCTACGAGCAGTACTTC
. TRBJ1-4 TRBV13 . CASRPWSGPNEKLFF TGTGCCAGCAGGCCTTGGTCGGGGCCTAATGAAAAACTGTTTTTT
. TRBJ2-1 TRBV10-1 . CASSRGSAEQFF TGCGCCAGCAGTCGGGGTAGCGCAGAGCAGTTCTTC
. TRBJ2-4 TRBV6-5 TRBD1 CASRMDRVSKNIQYF TGTGCCAGCAGAATGGACAGGGTTTCCAAAAACATTCAGTACTTC
. TRBJ1-1 TRBV7-9 TRBD1 CASSLETGGIRVMNTEAFF TGTGCCAGCAGCTTAGAGACAGGGGGCATTCGGGTTATGAACACTGAAGCTTTCTTT
. TRBJ2-3 TRBV28 . CASKGGGVLRDTQYF TGTGCCAGCAAAGGAGGCGGAGTATTAAGAGATACGCAGTATTTT
. TRBJ1-5 TRBV28 TRBD1 CASSSRTGGYQPQHF TGTGCCAGCAGTTCCAGGACAGGGGGGTATCAGCCCCAGCATTTT
. TRBJ2-3 TRBV11-1 . CASSLGLGIDTQYF TGTGCCAGCAGCTTAGGACTTGGAATAGATACGCAGTATTTT
. TRBJ2-5 TRBV4-1 . CASSQVGVQETQYF TGCGCCAGCAGCCAAGTAGGGGTCCAAGAGACCCAGTACTTC
. TRBJ1-4 TRBV5-1 . CASSTDENEKLFF TGCGCCAGCAGTACGGACGAGAATGAAAAACTGTTTTTT
. TRBJ2-3 TRBV20-1 TRBD1 CSASDRARIGTDTQYF TGCAGTGCTAGTGACAGGGCCCGGATCGGCACAGATACGCAGTATTTT
few TRBJ1-1 TRBV7-8 . CASSLRDRILNTEAFF TGTGCCAGCAGCTTAAGGGACCGAATTCTCAACACTGAAGCTTTCTTT
. TRBJ2-7 TRBV7-2 TRBD2 CASSPRLAGDYEQYF TGTGCCAGCAGCCCAAGACTAGCGGGGGACTACGAGCAGTACTTC
. TRBJ1-1 TRBV6-5 . CASSPRAETEAFF TGTGCCAGCAGTCCGCGGGCGGAGACTGAAGCTTTCTTT
. TRBJ1-1 TRBV29-1 . CSVNRLWDKGSTEAFF TGCAGCGTGAACCGACTATGGGACAAGGGATCCACTGAAGCTTTCTTT